Each of the 10 T cell receptor beta chains below was sequenced from the same sample in a study of pediatric ulcerative colitis. Here immunoSEQ multiplex PCR was the method, and the copy in TCRdb shows in-frame clones only, minus some. The repertoire holds tens of thousands of clones, 75% to 90% seen once, with approximately 1.5% in the top ten. Sequencing was carried out using blood. The receptor set was obtained from a boy between 10 and 17 years old who was a control in a study of pediatric ulcerative colitis.

This sequence joins TRBV19 and TRBJ1-1; D call uncertain. This CDR3 has 11 amino acids. V dropped 9 bases and J dropped 1 base, with 6 bases sitting between them. Per germline, CDR1 LNHDA and CDR2 SQIVND (reference sequence). The DNA for the CDR3 is TGTGCCAGCCGACGGAACACTGAAGCTTTCTTT. Encoded protein: CASRRNTEAFF.

This chain joins TRBV4-3 and TRBJ2-7; tentatively, D is TRBD2 (6 bases). This CDR3 has 17 residues. V was clipped by 1 base and J by 0 bases, with 16 bases between them. Germline-derived CDR1 and CDR2 are LGHNA and YSLEER. This chain's CDR3 is CASSQGGVLGSSYEQYF. DNA for the CDR3: TGCGCCAGCAGCCAAGGCGGGGTTTTGGGGAGCTCCTACGAGCAGTACTTC.

The chain couples TRBV10-3 to TRBJ2-3; D might be TRBD2 (5 bases). The CDR3 sequence is 19 residues long. Germline CDR1 reads ENHRY; CDR2 reads SYGVKD. The V end lost 0 bases, the J end lost 4 bases, and 23 bases lay between the germline ends. The CDR3 loop reads CAISESIPPRGTEADTQYF. The CDR3 bases are TGTGCCATCAGTGAGTCGATTCCCCCCCGCGGTACGGAGGCAGATACGCAGTATTTT.

The rearrangement joins TRBV7-2 to TRBJ1-6; D not resolved. The germline gives CDR1 SGHTA, CDR2 FQGNSA. There are 15 residues in the CDR3. V dropped 1 base and J dropped 1 base, with 5 bases sitting between them. CDR3 nucleotides: TGTGCCAGCAGCTTAGTGGTATCCTATAATTCACCCCTCCACTTT. This gives the protein CASSLVVSYNSPLHF.

CDR3 amino acids: CASSPGTIDADTQYF. In DNA, the CDR3 is TGTGCCAGCAGCCCCGGGACTATCGACGCAGATACGCAGTATTTT. The J gene is TRBJ2-3, the V gene TRBV28; 7 nucleotides align to TRBD2. This CDR3 has 15 amino acids. Germline values: CDR1 MDHEN, CDR2 SYDVKM. V trimming: 6 bases; J trimming: 4 bases; junction bases outside the gene matches: 10.

V gene TRBV28 combines with J gene TRBJ1-1; a possible D gene is TRBD1 (6 bases). The V and J ends lost 2 bases and 3 bases respectively, with 10 bases between them. The CDR3 contains 14 residues. The germline CDR1 and CDR2 sequences are MDHEN and SYDVKM. The CDR3 spells CASSLRHRDTEAFF. Here the CDR3 DNA reads TGTGCCAGCAGTTTAAGGCACAGGGACACTGAAGCTTTCTTT.

This clone was detected only a few times. The V and J genes are TRBV6-1 and TRBJ1-5; the D gene is possibly TRBD1 (6 bases). In germline, CDR1 is MNHNS, CDR2 SASEGT. Trimming pared 2 bases from V and 2 bases from J, leaving 10 bases between. The CDR3 consists of 15 residues. The CDR3 nucleotides read TGTGCCAGCAGTGAATCGACAGGCGGCAATCAGCCCCAGCATTTT. Translated, it gives CASSESTGGNQPQHF.

This chain joins TRBV7-6 and TRBJ1-1, with 7 bases that match TRBD1. Germline values: CDR1 SGHVS, CDR2 FNYEAQ. With V trimmed by 1 base and J by 1 base, 3 bases remained unmatched. The CDR3 runs 15 residues. DNA for the CDR3: TGTGCCAGCAGCTTAGGGTCAGGGGGGAACACTGAAGCTTTCTTT. Residues: CASSLGSGGNTEAFF.

The genes are TRBV19 and TRBJ2-1; D might be TRBD1 (5 bases). The V gene's germline CDR1 is LNHDA and CDR2 SQIVND (reference sequence). The CDR3 loop spans 15 amino acids. V was trimmed by 1 base and J by 8 bases, leaving 15 bases between them. The CDR3 sequence: CASSIGRAGIYEQFF. CDR3 in DNA: TGTGCCAGTAGTATAGGCAGGGCTGGTATCTATGAGCAGTTCTTC.

The chain combines TRBV11-2 with TRBJ1-3; TRBD1 might be the D (6 bases). Trimming pared 1 base from V and 0 bases from J, leaving 13 bases between. Germline CDR1 reads SGHAT; CDR2 reads FQNNGV. The CDR3 is 17 residues long. Here the CDR3 DNA reads TGTGCCAGCAGCTTAGTTGGGGGGCCCTACTCTGGAAACACCATATATTTT. It encodes CASSLVGGPYSGNTIYF.